Shown below are 14 T cell receptor beta chains from a single sample sequenced in a study of response to subunit inactivated influenza vaccine. One entry per CDR3 protein, called by TCRdb with MiXCR from the RT-PCR reads. The sample includes roughly 710,000 distinct CDR3 sequences, approximately 14% of them seen just once. The sequencing used PBMCs from blood, collected roughly 2 weeks before vaccination. The receptor set was obtained from a man in his fifties who received an inactivated influenza vaccine.

This clonotype was found many times. This rearrangement joins TRBV12-3 or TRBV12-4 to TRBJ1-4; D uncertain. Trimming shortened V by 3 bases and J by 5 bases, and 7 bases separated the two germline ends. This CDR3 comprises 13 residues. DNA of the CDR3: TGTGCCAGCAGTTTGGGAGGGAATGAAAAACTGTTTTTT. Encoded protein: CASSLGGNEKLFF.

V is TRBV5-1 and J is TRBJ2-4, with D perhaps matching TRBD1 (6 bases). V lost 2 bases, J lost 8 bases, and 14 bases lay in between. Germline CDR1 reads SGHRS; CDR2 reads YFSETQ. This CDR3 has 14 residues. The CDR3 region has the DNA TGCGCCAGCAGCTTACAGGGTCCCCAGGACATTCAGTACTTC. Amino acid sequence: CASSLQGPQDIQYF.

This clonotype was recorded a few times. This sequence joins TRBV10-3 and TRBJ2-3; 7 bases agree with TRBD2. This CDR3 is 16 amino acids long. Trimming at V came to 1 base and at J to 2 bases, leaving 6 bases not matched to a gene. Germline values: CDR1 ENHRY, CDR2 SYGVKD. This chain's CDR3 is CAISEFAGANTDTQYF. The CDR3 nucleotides are TGTGCCATCAGTGAGTTCGCGGGAGCGAACACAGATACGCAGTATTTT.

The chain employs TRBV14 and TRBJ2-5; 11 nucleotides line up with TRBD2. Germline CDR1 is SGHDN and CDR2 is FVKESK. V dropped 4 bases and J dropped 4; count of bases not matched to a gene: 5. CDR3 size: 15 residues. The CDR3 bases are TGTGCCAGCAGCCGATCACTAGCGGGAGCAGAGACCCAGTACTTC. Translation: CASSRSLAGAETQYF.

The chain couples TRBV20-1 to TRBJ2-7, with D possibly being TRBD1 (6 bases). V lost 6 bases and J 3 bases, leaving 21 bases between the germline ends. Germline lookup yields CDR1 DFQATT and CDR2 SNEGSKA (reference sequence). This CDR3 comprises 15 residues. CDR3 bases: TGCAGTGCGCCGCCCAGGGGCCACTCGGTCTACGAGCAGTACTTC. Its translation is CSAPPRGHSVYEQYF.

This chain connects TRBV2 to TRBJ2-5; 7 bases fit TRBD1. The CDR3 extends over 15 amino acids. Germline values: CDR1 SNHLY, CDR2 FYNNEI. Trimming at V came to 6 bases and at J to 4 bases, leaving 11 bases not matched to a gene. Here the CDR3 reads CASRKGTVARETQYF. CDR3 nucleotide sequence: TGTGCCAGCAGGAAGGGGACAGTTGCTAGAGAGACCCAGTACTTC.

The genes are TRBV4-3 and TRBJ2-7, with TRBD2 as a possible D gene (5 bases). Trimming took off 4 bases at V and 3 bases at J, with 16 bases between the two ends. CDR1 and CDR2 (germline): LGHNA, YSLEER. The CDR3 has 15 residues. The CDR3 loop is CASSPARRADYEQYF. CDR3 nucleotides: TGCGCCAGCAGCCCCGCCCGGCGGGCAGACTACGAGCAGTACTTC.

The chain is built from TRBV6-1 and TRBJ2-7; a weak D match, TRBD1 (6 bases). Germline CDR1 is MNHNS and CDR2 is SASEGT. This CDR3 spans 13 amino acids. Deletions cut 8 bases from V and 2 bases from J, with 13 bases between. CDR3 nucleotides: TGTGCCAGCCTCTTGGGGACAACCTACGAGCAGTACTTC. This sequence encodes CASLLGTTYEQYF.

The table lists this clonotype with a few counts. This chain joins TRBV6-1 and TRBJ2-7, with D perhaps TRBD1 or TRBD2 (6 bases each). Germline assignment: CDR1 MNHNS and CDR2 SASEGT. The CDR3 sequence is 15 residues long. V lost 0 bases and J lost 1, with 10 bases in between. The CDR3 sequence: CASSEAGGKSYEQYF. The CDR3, as DNA: TGTGCCAGCAGTGAAGCGGGGGGCAAGTCCTACGAGCAGTACTTC.

V is TRBV10-3 and J is TRBJ2-5; 11 nucleotides align to TRBD2. J was trimmed by 3 bases and V by 2 bases; bases with no gene match: 2. The CDR3 contains 15 residues. Germline V CDR1 and CDR2: ENHRY, SYGVKD. The CDR3 region has the DNA TGTGCCATCAGTGAGACTAGCGGGGGAGAAGAGACCCAGTACTTC. Amino acids: CAISETSGGEETQYF.

The chain employs TRBV20-1 and TRBJ2-7; TRBD2 matches at 12 bases. The CDR3 runs 17 residues. V was clipped by 2 bases and J by 1 base; unmatched bases: 9. The germline CDR1 and CDR2 sequences are DFQATT and SNEGSKA (reference sequence). The CDR3 DNA is TGCAGTGCTAGAAAGTGGACTAGCGGGGTGGGATCCTACGAGCAGTACTTC. Translation: CSARKWTSGVGSYEQYF.

The chain employs TRBV6-1 and TRBJ2-2; possibly TRBD1 for D (5 bases). With 8 bases removed from V and 3 bases from J, the gap between germline ends came to 10 bases. The CDR3 loop spans 13 amino acids. Per the germline V gene, CDR1 is MNHNS and CDR2 is SASEGT. The CDR3 spells CASGLTDTGELFF. The CDR3 DNA sequence: TGTGCCAGCGGATTGACAGACACCGGGGAGCTGTTTTTT.

This clonotype was detected only a few times. The genes are TRBV4-3 and TRBJ2-5; a weak D match, TRBD2 (5 bases). The germline CDR1 and CDR2 sequences are LGHNA and YSLEER. The CDR3 runs 15 residues. Trimming removed 3 bases at V and 3 bases at J, with 14 bases between. CDR3 residues: CASSQDLDGKETQYF. For the CDR3, the DNA is TGCGCCAGCAGCCAGGACCTGGACGGGAAAGAGACCCAGTACTTC.

This clonotype appeared a few times. The CDR3 sequence: CASSQGSDTGELFF. The CDR3 nucleotides are TGTGCCAGCAGCCAAGGGTCAGACACCGGGGAGCTGTTTTTT. The V and J genes are TRBV3-1 and TRBJ2-2; D unresolved. Germline V gene sequence: CDR1 LGHDT, CDR2 YNNKEL (reference sequence). V dropped 1 base and J dropped 3 bases, with 6 bases sitting between them. The CDR3 has 14 amino acids.